This T cell receptor (beta chain) was sequenced in a study of neurological immune-mediated disorders. Overall study findings and caveats: When grouped phylogenetically, the repertoires of 18 of the 34 multiple sclerosis patients fell together in one related-CDR3 cluster, which is a possible signature. Multiple sclerosis was found to have the least TCR clonal expansion, below healthy controls, and HTLV-1-associated myelopathy the most.

This clonotype has ten or more counts. Antigen unknown. TCRdb re-called the 5' RACE reads with MiXCR, one entry per CDR3 protein. Counted here are more than 45,000 distinct CDR3 sequences, 3% to 3.5% occurring once; the ten biggest clones make up 5.5% to 6.5%. Per the germline V gene, CDR1 is SGHAT and CDR2 is FQDESV (reference sequence). Trimming took 5 bases from V and 5 from J, leaving 15 bases between them. CDR3 length equals 14 residues. V is TRBV11-1 and J is TRBJ1-2; TRBD1 is a possible D gene (6 bases). The sequencing input was PBMCs. The sequence was collected from a man aged 40-50 years with multiple sclerosis. The DNA for the CDR3 is TGTGCCAGCAGCCCCGCGGGGGGGCCATATGGCTACACCTTC. It specifies CASSPAGGPYGYTF. The whole variable domain, filled in from reference TRBV11-1 and TRBJ1-2, reads EAEVAQSPRYKITEKSQAVAFWCDPISGHATLYWYRQILGQGPELLVQFQDESVVDDSQLPKDRFSAERLKGVDSTLKIQPAELGDSAMYLCASSPAGGPYGYTFGSGTRLTVV.